A selection of T cell receptor beta chains follows, all from one sample in a study of shared T cell receptors in the human thymus. Clones were read by immunoSEQ multiplex PCR, and TCRdb kept only the in-frame ones, dropping some. The top ten clones hold approximately 0.011% of a sample with some 720,000 clones, 88% of them seen once. This same sample was also part of a study on human thymus T cells.

Material for sequencing was thymocytes. Receptor source: a boy in the first two years of life with a congenital heart defect. CDR3s include the opening cysteine and the closing phenylalanine or tryptophan. D genes are given only for firm matches. For some rows the clone size is stated as once, few or many, or as a class when expanded; others skip it.

size	V	J	D	DNA	CDR3
NA	TRBV6-5	TRBJ2-3	NA	TGTGCCAGCAGACGCCGGGACAAGGACACAGATACGCAGTATTTT	CASRRRDKDTDTQYF
NA	TRBV7-8	TRBJ2-1	TRBD2	TGTGCCAGCAGCTTAGAGGGGACTAGCGGGAGTGTCTCCTACAATGAGCAGTTCTTC	CASSLEGTSGSVSYNEQFF
NA	TRBV6-1	TRBJ1-5	NA	TGTGCCAGCAGCCTACAGGTGAATAGCAATCAGCCCCAGCATTTT	CASSLQVNSNQPQHF
NA	TRBV11-3	TRBJ2-5	TRBD1	TGTGCCAGCAGGAACCGGGACAGTCAAGAGACCCAGTACTTC	CASRNRDSQETQYF
NA	TRBV10-3	TRBJ2-7	NA	TGTGCCATCAGTGGGCCCTGGGTCGAGGGGCAGTACTTC	CAISGPWVEGQYF
few	TRBV29-1	TRBJ1-2	NA	TGCAGCGTCCACGATAGCGATGGCTACACCTTC	CSVHDSDGYTF
NA	TRBV7-2	TRBJ2-3	TRBD1	TGTGCCAGCAGCTTAACGCAGGACAGGGGGCGCCCCACAGATACGCAGTATTTT	CASSLTQDRGRPTDTQYF
NA	TRBV5-1	TRBJ2-1	TRBD2	TGCGCCAGCAGCTTGGGGGGAGGGGCAGCGGACAATGAGCAGTTCTTC	CASSLGGGAADNEQFF
few	TRBV10-1	TRBJ2-1	TRBD1	TGCGCCAGCAGTAAGGGGTGGGACAGGGAGTACAATGAGCAGTTCTTC	CASSKGWDREYNEQFF
NA	TRBV21-1	TRBJ1-4	NA	TGTGCCAGCAGCAAAGCGCTAGGGGCCGGGGAAAAACTGTTTTTT	CASSKALGAGEKLFF
NA	TRBV27	TRBJ2-7	NA	TGTGCCAGCAGTTGGGGTACAGGGTCCTACGAGCAGTACTTC	CASSWGTGSYEQYF
NA	TRBV10-3	TRBJ2-7	TRBD2	TGTGCCATCAGTGGAGCTAGCGGGAAATACGAGCAGTACTTC	CAISGASGKYEQYF